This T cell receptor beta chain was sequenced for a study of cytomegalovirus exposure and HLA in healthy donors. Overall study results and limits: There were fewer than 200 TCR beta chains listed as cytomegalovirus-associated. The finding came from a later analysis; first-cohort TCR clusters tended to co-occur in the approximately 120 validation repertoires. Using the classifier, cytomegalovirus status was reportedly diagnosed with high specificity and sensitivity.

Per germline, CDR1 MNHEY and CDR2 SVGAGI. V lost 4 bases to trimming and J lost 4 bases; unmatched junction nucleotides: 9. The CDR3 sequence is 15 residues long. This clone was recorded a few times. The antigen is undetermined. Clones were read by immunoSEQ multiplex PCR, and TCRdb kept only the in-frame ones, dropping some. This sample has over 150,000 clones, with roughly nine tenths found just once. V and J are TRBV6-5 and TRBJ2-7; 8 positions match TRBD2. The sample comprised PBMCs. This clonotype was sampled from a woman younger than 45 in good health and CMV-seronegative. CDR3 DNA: TGTGCCAGCAGTTCATGGACTAGCTTTACGTACGAGCAGTACTTC. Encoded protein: CASSSWTSFTYEQYF.